The source of this T cell receptor (beta chain) is a study of technical replicates of blood from a handful of donors. Profiled with immunoSEQ multiplex PCR; TCRdb holds only in-frame clones, not every one. The sample shows more than 55,000 clones, approximately 90% of them seen only once. Sequenced sample: PBMCs. This receptor was identified in a human donor in good health. Some clones in this sample may be carry-over from other donors' samples.

The CDR3 region has the DNA TGTGCCAGCGGGATAGGGGTCTCTGGGGCCAACGTCCTGACTTTC. This translates into CASGIGVSGANVLTF. The chain uses TRBV7-2 and TRBJ2-6, with a possible D match to TRBD1 (5 bases). Per germline, CDR1 SGHTA and CDR2 FQGNSA. This CDR3 region has 15 residues. Trimming cost V 8 bases and J 0 bases, with 11 bases left between them. Using reference TRBV7-2 and TRBJ2-6 for the parts outside the CDR3, the full variable domain is GAGVSQSPSNKVTEKGKDVELRCDPISGHTALYWYRQSLGQGLEFLIYFQGNSAPDKSGLPSDRFSAERTGGSVSTLTIQRTQQEDSAVYLCASGIGVSGANVLTFGAGSRLTVL.